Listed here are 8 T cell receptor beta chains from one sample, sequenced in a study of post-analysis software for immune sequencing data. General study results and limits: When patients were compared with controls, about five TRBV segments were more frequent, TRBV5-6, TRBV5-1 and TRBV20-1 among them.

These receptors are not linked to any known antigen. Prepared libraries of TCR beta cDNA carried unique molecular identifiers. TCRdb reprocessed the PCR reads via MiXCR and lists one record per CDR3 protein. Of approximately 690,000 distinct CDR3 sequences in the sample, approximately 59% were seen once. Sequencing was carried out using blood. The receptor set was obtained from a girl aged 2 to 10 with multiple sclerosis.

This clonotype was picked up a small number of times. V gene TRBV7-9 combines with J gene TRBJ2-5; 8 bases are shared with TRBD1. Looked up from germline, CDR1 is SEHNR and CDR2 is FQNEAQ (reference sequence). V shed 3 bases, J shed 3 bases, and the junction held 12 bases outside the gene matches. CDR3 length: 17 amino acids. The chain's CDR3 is CASSFSPGGVGKETQYF. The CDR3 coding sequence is TGTGCCAGCAGCTTTTCACCAGGGGGCGTCGGTAAAGAGACCCAGTACTTC. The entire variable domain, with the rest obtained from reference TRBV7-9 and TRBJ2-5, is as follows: DTGVSQNPRHKITKRGQNVTFRCDPISEHNRLYWYRQTLGQGPEFLTYFQNEAQLEKSRLLSDRFSAERPKGSFSTLEIQRTEQGDSAMYLCASSFSPGGVGKETQYFGPGTRLLVL.

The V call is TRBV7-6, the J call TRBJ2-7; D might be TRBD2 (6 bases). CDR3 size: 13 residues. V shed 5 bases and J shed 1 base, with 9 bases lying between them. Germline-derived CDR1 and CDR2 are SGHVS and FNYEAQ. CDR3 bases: TGTGCCAGCAGCCGCGGGGAGTCCTACGAGCAGTACTTC. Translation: CASSRGESYEQYF.

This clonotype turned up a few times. The CDR3 spells CSASPQTDSPEYF. CDR3 DNA sequence: TGCAGTGCCAGCCCCCAGACCGACTCTCCTGAGTACTTC. V gene TRBV20-1 combines with J gene TRBJ2-5; the D is unclear. The CDR3 has 13 residues. V lost 6 bases, J lost 12 bases, and 23 bases lay in between. Per the germline V gene, CDR1 is DFQATT and CDR2 is SNEGSKA (reference sequence).

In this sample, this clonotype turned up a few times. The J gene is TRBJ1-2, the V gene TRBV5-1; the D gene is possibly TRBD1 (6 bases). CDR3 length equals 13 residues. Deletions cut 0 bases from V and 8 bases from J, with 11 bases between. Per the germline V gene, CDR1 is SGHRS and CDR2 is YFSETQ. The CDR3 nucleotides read TGCGCCAGCAGCTTGGTACAGGGCCTGGGCTACACCTTC. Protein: CASSLVQGLGYTF.

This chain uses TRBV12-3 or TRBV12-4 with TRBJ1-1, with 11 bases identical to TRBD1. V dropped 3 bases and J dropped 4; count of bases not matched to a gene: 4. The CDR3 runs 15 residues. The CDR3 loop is CASSLGTGGGTEAFF. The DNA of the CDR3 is TGTGCCAGCAGTTTGGGGACAGGGGGTGGCACTGAAGCTTTCTTT.

The CDR3 region is CASSQPGQGANNEQFF. The CDR3 DNA is TGTGCCAGCAGCCAACCGGGACAGGGGGCGAACAATGAGCAGTTCTTC. The chain couples TRBV4-2 to TRBJ2-1, with 12 bases that match TRBD1. The V and J ends lost 2 bases and 5 bases, in that order; junction bases with no gene match: 4. Germline V gene lookup returns CDR1 LGHNA and CDR2 YNFKEQ. This CDR3 region has 16 residues.

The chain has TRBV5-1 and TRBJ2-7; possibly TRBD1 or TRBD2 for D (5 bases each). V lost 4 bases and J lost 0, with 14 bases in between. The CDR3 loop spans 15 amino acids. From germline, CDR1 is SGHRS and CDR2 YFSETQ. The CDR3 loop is CASSVSGTVSYEQYF. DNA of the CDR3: TGCGCCAGCAGCGTATCCGGGACGGTCTCCTACGAGCAGTACTTC. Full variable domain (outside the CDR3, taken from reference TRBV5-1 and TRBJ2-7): KAGVTQTPRYLIKTRGQQVTLSCSPISGHRSVSWYQQTPGQGLQFLFEYFSETQRNKGNFPGRFSGRQFSNSRSEMNVSTLELGDSALYLCASSVSGTVSYEQYFGPGTRLTVT.

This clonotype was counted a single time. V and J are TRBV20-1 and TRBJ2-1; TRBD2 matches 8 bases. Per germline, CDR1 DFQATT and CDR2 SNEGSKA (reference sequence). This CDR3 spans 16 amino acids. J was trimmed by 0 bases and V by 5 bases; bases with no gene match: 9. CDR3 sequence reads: CSALVGGGSSYNEQFF. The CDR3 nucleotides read TGCAGTGCTCTGGTCGGGGGGGGGAGCTCCTACAATGAGCAGTTCTTC.